Detailed here is one T cell receptor (beta chain). Its cognate antigen is unknown. These data are taken from a study of T cell responses to AZD1222 COVID-19 vaccine. For the study at large: Pooled in the analysis were second doses at about 4 or about 12 weeks. Findings of the study overall: The number of AZD1222 recipients seropositive at baseline was only 5 to 7.

Germline-derived CDR1 and CDR2 are SGHNT and YYREEE (reference sequence). The CDR3 extends over 15 amino acids. V was pared by 4 bases and J by 4 bases, with 2 bases of the junction left unmatched. Here immunoSEQ multiplex PCR was the method, and the copy in TCRdb shows in-frame clones only, minus some. This sample has 100,000 or so clones; 70% to 90% occur once, and the top ten carry about an eighth. The sample here was peripheral blood, taken on day 0 of AZD1222 vaccination. The TCR comes from an adult in good health. This chain uses TRBV5-4 with TRBJ2-3, with 14 bases aligning to TRBD2. The CDR3 DNA follows: TGTGCCAGCAGCCAGACTAGCGGGGGGGCAGATACGCAGTATTTT. It codes for CASSQTSGGADTQYF. Based on the CDR3 plus reference TRBV5-4 and TRBJ2-3, the full variable domain is ETGVTQSPTHLIKTRGQQVTLRCSSQSGHNTVSWYQQALGQGPQFIFQYYREEENGRGNFPPRFSGLQFPNYSSELNVNALELDDSALYLCASSQTSGGADTQYFGPGTRLTVL.